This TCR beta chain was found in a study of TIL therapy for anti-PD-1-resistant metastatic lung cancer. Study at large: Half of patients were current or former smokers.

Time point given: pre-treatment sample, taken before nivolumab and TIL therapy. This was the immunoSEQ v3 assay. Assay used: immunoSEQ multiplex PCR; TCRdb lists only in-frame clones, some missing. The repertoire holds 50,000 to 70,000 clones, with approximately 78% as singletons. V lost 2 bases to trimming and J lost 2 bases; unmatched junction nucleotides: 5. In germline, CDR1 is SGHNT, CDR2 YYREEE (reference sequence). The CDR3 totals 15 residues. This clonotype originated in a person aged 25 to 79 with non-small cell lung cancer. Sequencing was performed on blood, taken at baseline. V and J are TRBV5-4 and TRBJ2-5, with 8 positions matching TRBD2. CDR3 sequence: CASSLSGSPQETQYF. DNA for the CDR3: TGTGCCAGCAGCTTAAGCGGGAGCCCACAAGAGACCCAGTACTTC.